This TCR beta chain was profiled in a study of radiation and T cells in renal cell carcinoma. Time point given: baseline pretreatment blood. Specified treatment: 15 Gy SBRT to primary tumor, nephrectomy 4 weeks later. After SBRT, blood was collected at 2 and 4 weeks, plus baseline. The assay was immunoSEQ multiplex PCR, and TCRdb's table has in-frame clones only and misses some. Among some 110,000 clones listed, roughly four fifths were seen once. The receptor was isolated from a woman in her fifties or sixties with renal cell carcinoma. This specimen consisted of blood, obtained from a patient whose treatment included radiotherapy and nephrectomy.

The CDR3, as DNA: TGCGCCAGCAGCCGGTTTAGCGGGAACACTGAAGCTTTCTTT. It translates to CASSRFSGNTEAFF. V is TRBV4-3 and J is TRBJ1-1; D remains unclear. V lost 4 bases, J lost 1 base, and 10 bases lay in between. The germline gives CDR1 LGHNA, CDR2 YSLEER. The CDR3 runs 14 residues.